These 3 T cell receptor beta chains were sequenced from one sample in a study of T-cell reconstitution after alpha-beta-depleted transplantation in children (dated by TCRdb to between 2015 and 2016). The treatment or condition label for this specimen denotes: allogeneic hematopoietic cell transplantation with graft depleted of TCRalphabeta T cells and CD19 B cells. To prepare the library, PCR was applied. The sequencing machine was an Illumina HiSeq 2500. To normalize quantification of the TCRbeta repertoire, the TCR libraries were built with molecular barcoding that relied on unique molecular identifiers. TCRdb reanalyzed the raw reads on its own, using fastp at Q25 for trimming and MiXCR for clone calling, and kept in-frame beta chains. When rows share a CDR3 protein, they turn into one entry using the most common DNA and genes. The sample data list about a million distinct CDR3 sequences, and about 30% of these were observed just once. The top ten constitute roughly 30% of the sample.

The material sequenced was PBMCs, mostly from graft donor cells, taken 360 days after TCRalphabeta/CD19-depleted stem cell transplant. Receptors originate from a boy younger than two who had a stem cell transplant for SCID, so the T cells may come from the graft donor.

CDR3 sequence: CASSVYLPPYEQYF. In DNA, the CDR3 is TGTGCCAGCAGTGTCTACCTCCCTCCCTACGAGCAGTACTTC. The chain uses TRBV28 and TRBJ2-7; D not resolved. CDR1 is MDHEN and CDR2 is SYDVKM in the germline V gene. Deletions cut 5 bases from V and 2 bases from J, with 13 bases between. There are 14 residues in the CDR3.

In this sample, this clonotype turned up a few times. V is TRBV10-3 and J is TRBJ2-7; a possible D gene is TRBD2 (5 bases). V gave up 6 bases and J gave up 0 bases, with 9 bases separating them. The CDR3 has 13 amino acids. The germline CDR1 and CDR2 sequences are ENHRY and SYGVKD. CDR3 DNA: TGTGCCATCAGAGTAGCGAGCTCCTACGAGCAGTACTTC. Amino acid sequence: CAIRVASSYEQYF.

This clonotype has more than one count but fewer than ten. The rearrangement links TRBV19 to TRBJ2-1; D is unresolved. The CDR3 covers 14 residues. Germline V CDR1 and CDR2: LNHDA, SQIVND (reference sequence). The V and J ends lost 0 bases and 10 bases respectively, with 13 bases between them. The CDR3 DNA is TGTGCCAGTAGTATAGAAGTTTTCCCCCGGGAGCAGTTCTTC. It yields the protein CASSIEVFPREQFF.